This TCR beta chain was found in a study of cytomegalovirus exposure and HLA in healthy donors (dated by TCRdb to 2016 to 2017). Regarding the research as a whole: The approximately 710 repertoires of the first cohort and the roughly 120 validation repertoires were produced on the same platform, according to a later analysis. The study combined high-throughput TCR immunosequencing, statistical association of individual TCRs with disease status, and machine learning to predict cytomegalovirus infection status. The study aimed to test whether signatures of past pathogen exposure could be identified by cataloging public T cell receptors. Besides the first cohort of under 700 subjects, a separate validation cohort made up of 120 different subjects was used.

The method behind the library was the immunoSEQ multiplex PCR assay. The authors' pipeline ran thus. A statistical classification framework was built for diagnosing cytomegalovirus status from the catalog of TCR beta chain sequences. TCRdb carries this immuneACCESS record with in-frame sequences only. Its versions omit some clonotypes, under half of them owing to an unresolved V gene in the studies checked, with the rest unexplained. The V and J calls and clone size are taken from that table; D and trimming were inferred from the DNA. The sample table records roughly 140,000 clones; approximately 88% of these occur just once. The top ten constitute more than 2.5% of the sample. The donors belonged to the validation cohort of approximately 130 subjects, which was separate from the roughly 670-subject first cohort. The investigation overall reported the following: The validation cohort had no HLA typing available for a later analysis, so co-occurrence within that cohort was assessed over all 130 or so repertoires. In both the original and validation cohorts, the classifier was reported to diagnose cytomegalovirus status with high specificity and sensitivity. Most TCR sequences were observed very rarely across donors, whereas some public TCRs were present in many individuals. Of the cluster scores, approximately 94% were above 0 in a later analysis, which found that TCRs clustered in the first cohort also tended to co-occur in the roughly 130 validation repertoires. It was suggested by the authors that the approach could potentially be generalized to other disease states and immunological phenotypes. In the study, around 160 TCR beta chains were listed as associated with cytomegalovirus. In vitro tests confirmed that a few of the cytomegalovirus-associated TCR beta chains recognize cytomegalovirus antigens.

On this clone: Its antigen remains unidentified. No base-level quality is on record; no much larger clone is a single base apart.

The CDR3 goes from the cysteine to the phenylalanine over 15 residues. The CDR3 DNA has 45 bases and is translated from base 1. As encoded in the germline V gene, CDR1 is MDHEN while CDR2 is SYDVKM. V trim: 5 bases; J trim: 6 bases; unmatched bases: 8. The TCR sequence derives from a woman aged 18-29 years in good health and CMV-seropositive. The chain couples TRBV28 to TRBJ1-4; 8 junctional bases match TRBD1. The sequenced material came from PBMCs. The bases read TGTGCCAGCAGTGCACCGGGACAGGTTTATGAAAAACTGTTTTTT. It translates to CASSAPGQVYEKLFF.